This TCR beta chain emerged from a study of tumor-infiltrating lymphocytes in localized non-small cell lung cancer. Study context: Several tumor histologies, both smoking statuses, and some post-neoadjuvant chemotherapy samples were included. Points from the study as a whole: Only some patients had TCR sequencing, depending on available tissue. Recurrence-free survival showed no association with tumor T-cell fraction.

The method was immunoSEQ multiplex PCR; TCRdb's version includes in-frame clones alone and lacks a portion of them. The sample holds roughly 20,000 clones, roughly three quarters seen once. The length of the CDR3 is 16 residues. Germline V gene data show CDR1 as SEHNR and CDR2 as FQNEAQ (reference sequence). J gave up 5 bases and V 1 base, and 5 bases lay outside the gene matches. A note on this clone: Antigen specificity is unknown.

The receptor's source is a human donor with non-small cell lung cancer. This chain joins TRBV7-9 and TRBJ1-4; 9 nucleotides align to TRBD1. The sequenced material came from lung tumor tissue. CDR3 sequence reads: CASSLEPGQGNEKLFF. Written as DNA, the CDR3 is TGTGCCAGCAGCTTAGAGCCGGGACAGGGAAATGAAAAACTGTTTTTT.